Shown below are 8 T cell receptor beta chains from a single sample sequenced in a study of blood T cells in healthy people across ages. Then a second PCR, running roughly 6 to 11 cycles, was carried out with a sample-barcoded 5' primer and a J-beta primer mix. From the 5' RACE reads, TCRdb called clonotypes with MiXCR, one entry per CDR3 protein. The data show fewer than 2,000,000 distinct CDR3 sequences, about two fifths seen once. Sequencing used blood. The source is a human donor in good health.

This clonotype appeared a few times. This chain uses TRBV20-1 with TRBJ2-5, with D possibly TRBD1 on 5 matching bases. CDR1 and CDR2 (germline): DFQATT, SNEGSKA (reference sequence). V was pared by 0 bases and J by 5 bases, with 16 bases between. There are 15 residues in the CDR3. CDR3 sequence: CSARDRRQSLETQYF. DNA of the CDR3: TGCAGTGCTAGAGATAGGAGACAGTCACTCGAGACCCAGTACTTC.

The V gene is TRBV4-2, the J gene TRBJ2-7; tentative D call: TRBD1 (8 bases). V was pared by 0 bases and J by 2 bases, with 17 bases between. The CDR3 is made up of 17 amino acids. The germline gives CDR1 LGHNA, CDR2 YNFKEQ. DNA of the CDR3: TGTGCCAGCAGCCAAGAAGACCACAGGGGGGGGCCCTACGAGCAGTACTTC. It specifies CASSQEDHRGGPYEQYF.

The rearrangement links TRBV6-1 to TRBJ2-5; D remains unclear. The CDR3 is made up of 13 amino acids. Trimming took 6 bases from V and 11 from J, leaving 19 bases between them. CDR1 MNHNS and CDR2 SASEGT come from the germline V gene. CDR3 DNA: TGTGCCAGCAGCATAACCAACTACAATGAGCAGTACTTC. This gives the protein CASSITNYNEQYF.

The table lists this clonotype with a few counts. The chain uses TRBV20-1 and TRBJ2-3; D not certain. The CDR3 has 14 residues. Germline assignment: CDR1 DFQATT and CDR2 SNEGSKA (reference sequence). Deletions cut 2 bases from V and 6 bases from J, with 15 bases between. Written as DNA, the CDR3 is TGCAGTGCTAGATTTGGTGGCGGTGGGGATACGCAGTATTTT. This gives the protein CSARFGGGGDTQYF.

This clonotype occurred a few times. The chain has TRBV20-1 and TRBJ2-5; D gene ambiguous. This CDR3 is built from 12 residues. V lost 5 bases, J lost 4 bases, and 11 bases lay in between. Germline CDR1 and CDR2: DFQATT and SNEGSKA (reference sequence). The CDR3 sequence is CSASVMAETQYF. Here the CDR3 DNA reads TGCAGTGCTTCGGTAATGGCAGAGACCCAGTACTTC.

The chain combines TRBV12-3 or TRBV12-4 with TRBJ1-5; a possible D gene is TRBD1 (5 bases). Trimming stripped 2 bases from V and 11 bases from J, with 13 bases between. The CDR3 extends over 13 amino acids. The CDR3 loop reads CASSLTGAVAQHF. The DNA for the CDR3 is TGTGCCAGCAGTTTAACAGGAGCCGTAGCCCAGCATTTT.

V is TRBV24-1 and J is TRBJ2-3; D is undetermined. With 5 bases removed from V and 0 bases from J, the gap between germline ends came to 8 bases. The CDR3 consists of 14 residues. Germline assignment: CDR1 KGHDR and CDR2 SFDVKD. The CDR3 is CATSGLGSTDTQYF. The CDR3 bases are TGTGCCACCAGTGGGCTGGGAAGCACAGATACGCAGTATTTT.

This clonotype was observed a few times. V is TRBV29-1 and J is TRBJ1-1, with D hard to call. V was shortened by 6 bases and J by 4 bases, with 9 bases between the two germline ends. Looked up from germline, CDR1 is SQVTM and CDR2 is ANQGSEA. This CDR3 has 11 residues. The CDR3 DNA reads TGCAGCGTCCATGCTCTCACTGAAGCTTTCTTT. This encodes CSVHALTEAFF.